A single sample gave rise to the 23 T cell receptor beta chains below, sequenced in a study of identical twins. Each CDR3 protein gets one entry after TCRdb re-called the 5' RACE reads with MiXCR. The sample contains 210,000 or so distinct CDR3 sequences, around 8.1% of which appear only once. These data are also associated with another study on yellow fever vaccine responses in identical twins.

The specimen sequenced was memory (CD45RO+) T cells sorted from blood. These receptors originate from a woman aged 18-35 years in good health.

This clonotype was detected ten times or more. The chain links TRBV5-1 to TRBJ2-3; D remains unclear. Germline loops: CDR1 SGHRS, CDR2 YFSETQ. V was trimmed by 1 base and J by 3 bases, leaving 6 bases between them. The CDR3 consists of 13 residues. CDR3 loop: CASSLIPTDTQYF. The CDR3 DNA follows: TGCGCCAGCAGCTTGATTCCAACAGATACGCAGTATTTT.

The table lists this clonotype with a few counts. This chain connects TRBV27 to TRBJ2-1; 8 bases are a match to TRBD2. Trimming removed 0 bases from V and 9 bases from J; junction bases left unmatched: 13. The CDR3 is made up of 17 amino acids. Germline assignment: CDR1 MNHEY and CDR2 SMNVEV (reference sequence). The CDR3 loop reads CASSLSRITGGPGEQFF. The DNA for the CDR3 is TGTGCCAGCAGTTTATCCCGGATCACGGGGGGGCCGGGTGAGCAGTTCTTC.

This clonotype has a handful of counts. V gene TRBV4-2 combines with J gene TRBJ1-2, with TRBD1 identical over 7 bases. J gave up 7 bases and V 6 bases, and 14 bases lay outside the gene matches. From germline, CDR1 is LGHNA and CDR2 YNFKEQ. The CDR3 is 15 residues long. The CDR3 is CASRRVTQGLGGYTF. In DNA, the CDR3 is TGTGCCAGCAGACGCGTTACACAGGGGCTGGGTGGCTACACCTTC.

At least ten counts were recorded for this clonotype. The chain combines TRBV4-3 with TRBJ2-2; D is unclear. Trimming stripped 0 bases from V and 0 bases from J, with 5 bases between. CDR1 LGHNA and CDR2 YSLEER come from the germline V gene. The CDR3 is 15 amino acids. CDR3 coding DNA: TGCGCCAGCAGCCAAGAACTTGCGAACACCGGGGAGCTGTTTTTT. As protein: CASSQELANTGELFF.

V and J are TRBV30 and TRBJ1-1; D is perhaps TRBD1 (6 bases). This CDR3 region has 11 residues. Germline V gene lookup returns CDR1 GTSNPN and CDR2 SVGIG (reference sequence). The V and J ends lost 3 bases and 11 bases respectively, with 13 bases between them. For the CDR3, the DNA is TGTGCCTGGAGGCTGGGGGCGCGGGCTTTCTTT. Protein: CAWRLGARAFF.

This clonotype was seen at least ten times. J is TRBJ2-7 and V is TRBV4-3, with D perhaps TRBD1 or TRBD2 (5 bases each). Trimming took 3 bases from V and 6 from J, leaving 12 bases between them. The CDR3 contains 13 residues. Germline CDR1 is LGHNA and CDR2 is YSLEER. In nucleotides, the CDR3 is TGCGCCAGCAGCCAGGCCCTTGGGGGCGAGCAGTACTTC. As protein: CASSQALGGEQYF.

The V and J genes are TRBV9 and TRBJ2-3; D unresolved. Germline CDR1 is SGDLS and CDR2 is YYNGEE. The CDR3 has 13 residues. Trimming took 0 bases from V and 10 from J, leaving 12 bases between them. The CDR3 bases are TGTGCCAGCAGCGTAGTGACGACCGGGTCGCAGTATTTT. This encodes CASSVVTTGSQYF.

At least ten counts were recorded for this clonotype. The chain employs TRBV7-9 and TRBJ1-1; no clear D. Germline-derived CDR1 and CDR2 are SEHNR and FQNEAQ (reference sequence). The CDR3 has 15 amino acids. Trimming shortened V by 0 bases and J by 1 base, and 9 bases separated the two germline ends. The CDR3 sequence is CASSLALQSNTEAFF. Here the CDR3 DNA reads TGTGCCAGCAGCTTAGCCCTACAGTCGAACACTGAAGCTTTCTTT.

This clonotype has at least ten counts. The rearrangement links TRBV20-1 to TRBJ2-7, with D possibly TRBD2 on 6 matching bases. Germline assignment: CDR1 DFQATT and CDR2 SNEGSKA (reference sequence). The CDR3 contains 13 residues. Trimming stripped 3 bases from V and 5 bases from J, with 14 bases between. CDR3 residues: CSASNSRGNEQYF. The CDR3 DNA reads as TGCAGTGCTAGCAACTCCCGGGGGAACGAGCAGTACTTC.

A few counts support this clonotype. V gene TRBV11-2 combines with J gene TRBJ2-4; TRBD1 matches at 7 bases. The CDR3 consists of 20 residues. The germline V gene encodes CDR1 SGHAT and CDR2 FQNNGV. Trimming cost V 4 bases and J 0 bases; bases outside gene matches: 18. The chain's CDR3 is CASSYYLHIGTEGAKNIQYF. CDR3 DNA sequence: TGTGCCAGCAGCTACTATCTTCACATAGGGACAGAGGGAGCCAAAAACATTCAGTACTTC.

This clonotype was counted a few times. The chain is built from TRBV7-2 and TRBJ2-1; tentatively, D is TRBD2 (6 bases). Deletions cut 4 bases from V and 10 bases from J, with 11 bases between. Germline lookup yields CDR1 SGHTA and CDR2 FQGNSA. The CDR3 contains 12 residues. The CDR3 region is CASSSSREEQFF. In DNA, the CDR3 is TGTGCCAGCAGCTCAAGCCGGGAGGAGCAGTTCTTC.

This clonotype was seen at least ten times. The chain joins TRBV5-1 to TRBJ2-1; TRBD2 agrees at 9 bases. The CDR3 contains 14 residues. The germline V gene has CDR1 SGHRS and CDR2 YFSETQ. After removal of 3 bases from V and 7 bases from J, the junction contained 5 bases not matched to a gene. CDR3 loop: CASSYSGSANEQFF. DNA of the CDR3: TGCGCCAGCAGCTATAGCGGGAGTGCGAATGAGCAGTTCTTC.

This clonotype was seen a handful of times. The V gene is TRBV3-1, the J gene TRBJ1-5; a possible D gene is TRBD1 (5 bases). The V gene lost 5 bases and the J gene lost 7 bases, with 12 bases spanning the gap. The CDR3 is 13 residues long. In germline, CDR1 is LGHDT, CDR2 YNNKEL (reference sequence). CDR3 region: CASSEWGLQPQHF. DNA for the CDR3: TGTGCCAGCAGCGAATGGGGCCTACAGCCCCAGCATTTT.

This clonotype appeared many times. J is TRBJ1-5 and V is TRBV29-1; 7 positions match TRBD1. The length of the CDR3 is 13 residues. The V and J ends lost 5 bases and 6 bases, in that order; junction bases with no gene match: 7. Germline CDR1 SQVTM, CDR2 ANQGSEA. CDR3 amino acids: CSVSQGEVQPQHF. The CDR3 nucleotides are TGCAGCGTTTCCCAGGGGGAGGTTCAGCCCCAGCATTTT.

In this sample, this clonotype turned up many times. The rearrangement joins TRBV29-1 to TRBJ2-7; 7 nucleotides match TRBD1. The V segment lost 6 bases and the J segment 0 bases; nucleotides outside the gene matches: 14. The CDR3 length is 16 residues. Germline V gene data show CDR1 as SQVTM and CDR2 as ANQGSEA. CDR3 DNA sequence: TGCAGCGTGGAAACCTACAGGGGTCCGGGCTCCTACGAGCAGTACTTC. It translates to CSVETYRGPGSYEQYF.

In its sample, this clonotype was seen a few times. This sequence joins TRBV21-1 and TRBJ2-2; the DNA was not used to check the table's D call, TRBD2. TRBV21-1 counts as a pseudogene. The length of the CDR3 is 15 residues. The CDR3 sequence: CASSSSEGYTGELFF. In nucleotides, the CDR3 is TGTGCCAGCAGCTCCTCGGAAGGGTATACCGGGGAGCTGTTTTTT.

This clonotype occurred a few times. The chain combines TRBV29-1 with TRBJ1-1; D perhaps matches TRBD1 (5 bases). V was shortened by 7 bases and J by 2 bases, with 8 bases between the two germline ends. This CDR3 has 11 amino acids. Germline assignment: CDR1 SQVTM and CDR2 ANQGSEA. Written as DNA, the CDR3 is TGCAGCGCGGACACAAACACTGAAGCTTTCTTT. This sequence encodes CSADTNTEAFF.

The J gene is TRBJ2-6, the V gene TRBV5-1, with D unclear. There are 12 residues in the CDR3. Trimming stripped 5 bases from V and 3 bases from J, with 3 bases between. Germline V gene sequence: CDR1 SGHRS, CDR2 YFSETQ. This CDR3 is CASSVGANVLTF. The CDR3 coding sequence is TGCGCCAGCAGTGTTGGGGCCAACGTCCTGACTTTC. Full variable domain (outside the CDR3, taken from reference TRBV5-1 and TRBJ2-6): KAGVTQTPRYLIKTRGQQVTLSCSPISGHRSVSWYQQTPGQGLQFLFEYFSETQRNKGNFPGRFSGRQFSNSRSEMNVSTLELGDSALYLCASSVGANVLTFGAGSRLTVL.

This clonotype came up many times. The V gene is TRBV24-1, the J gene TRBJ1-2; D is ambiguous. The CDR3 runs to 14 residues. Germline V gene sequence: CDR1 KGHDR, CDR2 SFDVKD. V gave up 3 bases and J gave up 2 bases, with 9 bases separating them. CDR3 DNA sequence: TGTGCCACCAGTGATCCGCCTCTCAACTATGGCTACACCTTC. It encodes CATSDPPLNYGYTF.

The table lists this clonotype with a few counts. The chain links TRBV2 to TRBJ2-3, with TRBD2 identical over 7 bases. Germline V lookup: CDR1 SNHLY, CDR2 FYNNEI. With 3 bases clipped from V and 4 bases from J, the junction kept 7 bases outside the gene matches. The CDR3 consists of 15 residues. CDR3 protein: CASSDRASGADTQYF. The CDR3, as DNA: TGTGCCAGCAGTGATAGGGCTAGCGGCGCAGATACGCAGTATTTT.

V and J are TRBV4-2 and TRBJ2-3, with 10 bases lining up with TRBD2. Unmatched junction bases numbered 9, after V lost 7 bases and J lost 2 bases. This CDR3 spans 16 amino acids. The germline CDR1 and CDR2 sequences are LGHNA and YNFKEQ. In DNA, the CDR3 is TGTGCCAGCAAAAGAGGTAGCGGGGGGAACACAGATACGCAGTATTTT. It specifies CASKRGSGGNTDTQYF.

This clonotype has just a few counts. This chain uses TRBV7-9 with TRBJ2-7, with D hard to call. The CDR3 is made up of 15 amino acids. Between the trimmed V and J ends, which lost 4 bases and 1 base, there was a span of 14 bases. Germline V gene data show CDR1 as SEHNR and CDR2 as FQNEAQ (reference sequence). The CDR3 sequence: CASSYQAVGSYEQYF. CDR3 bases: TGTGCCAGCAGCTACCAGGCGGTTGGATCCTACGAGCAGTACTTC.

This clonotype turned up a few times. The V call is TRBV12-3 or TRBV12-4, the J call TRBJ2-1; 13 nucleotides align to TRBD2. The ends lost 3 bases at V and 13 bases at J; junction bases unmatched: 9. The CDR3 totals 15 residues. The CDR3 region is CASSLYGLAGEDQFF. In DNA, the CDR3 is TGTGCCAGCAGTTTGTACGGACTAGCGGGGGAGGATCAGTTCTTC.